This TCR beta chain comes out of a study of blood T cell repertoires in COVID-19 (dated by TCRdb to 2019 to 2021). Describing the broader study: Samples from collaborators originated in the United States, Italy and Spain and spanned both the acute and convalescent phases of COVID-19. A de-identified subject ID, COVID-19 status, age in years and sex were almost always included in the sample metadata. A freely available public database, intended as a resource for researchers studying the immune response to SARS-CoV-2, is where the repertoires were released. HLA class I and class II types, where available, came from metadata supplied by the sample provider rather than from assay-based typing. Deeply sampled blood TCRbeta repertoires from subjects exposed to, actively infected with, or recovered from COVID-19 were included in the dataset. Samples were obtained from the ongoing ImmuneRACE study (first 160 participants) and from over 1,000 subjects provided by 6 global collaborators. The material from the prospective study consisted of cDNA or gDNA derived from T cells, B-cell-depleted T cells, or PBMCs.

Within its sample, this clone is medium-sized (0.01 to 0.1%). Its specific antigen is unknown. There are no base qualities to consult, and no much larger clone falls within one base. The germline V gene (reference sequence) provides CDR1 SEHNR and CDR2 FQNEAQ. V sheds 2 bases and J sheds 2 bases, leaving 9 bases between their ends. From its cysteine to its phenylalanine, the CDR3 spans 15 amino acids. Only the CDR3 part of the read is kept: 45 bases, read in frame from the first base. What the work shows at the level of the full study, not this receptor alone: Clinical and demographic metadata were provided uncurated, with the amount varying by source and participant.

The collaborating institutions used their own protocols to collect whole blood in K2EDTA tubes. For TCRbeta analysis, collaborators shipped samples as frozen whole blood, isolated PBMCs, or DNA extracted from either of those sample types. TCRbeta CDR3 regions were amplified from genomic DNA by means of the immunoSEQ Assay, a bias-controlled multiplex PCR. Concerning the study's data processing: The number of nucleated cells in each sample was estimated from the amplification of reference gene primers within the assay. Sequence reads were collapsed and filtered to measure the absolute abundance of every unique TCRbeta CDR3 rearrangement. For each sample, productive Simpson clonality was calculated by taking the square root of Simpson's diversity index across productive rearrangements. TCRdb took over this immuneACCESS table, retaining in-frame rearrangements with V and J assigned. Such tables are incomplete; in checked studies, under half of the missing clones stem from an unresolved V gene, and the remainder is unexplained. That table gives V, J and clone size, and the DNA gave D and trimming. This sample is represented by some 21,000 clones; 80% of them were singletons. The ten largest clones represent 9.5% to 15% of the sample.

Recombination linked TRBV7-9 to TRBJ1-4; TRBD1 might be the D gene, on 6 matching bases. The clonotype originates from a man aged 60 to 75 with active COVID-19. Sample: peripheral blood. The nucleotides read TGTGCCAGCAGCTTACTGGGGGCGACTAATGAAAAACTGTTTTTT. Translated, this gives CASSLLGATNEKLFF. Extended through the reference TRBV7-9 and TRBJ1-4 proteins, this CDR3 yields the full variable domain: DTGVSQNPRHKITKRGQNVTFRCDPISEHNRLYWYRQTLGQGPEFLTYFQNEAQLEKSRLLSDRFSAERPKGSFSTLEIQRTEQGDSAMYLCASSLLGATNEKLFFGSGTQLSVL.